A single sample is the source of the 18 T cell receptor beta chains below, sequenced in a study of T-cell memory formation after mild COVID-19. TCRdb re-derived calls from the 5' RACE reads in MiXCR, one entry per CDR3 protein. The sample lists tens of thousands of distinct CDR3 sequences; 9.3% were seen once. The sample was PBMCs or a T cell subset sorted from them (not recorded which). The receptors were sampled from an adult woman who had mild COVID-19 (a few samples of this study predate the infection). Cell type and time point are not known.

CDR3: CAIGRAGVDNEQFF. In DNA form, the CDR3 reads TGTGCCATCGGAAGGGCGGGGGTCGACAATGAGCAGTTCTTC. The V call is TRBV10-3, the J call TRBJ2-1; 7 nucleotides align to TRBD2. This CDR3 spans 14 amino acids. Trimming removed 8 bases from V and 5 bases from J; junction bases left unmatched: 9. Germline CDR1 is ENHRY and CDR2 is SYGVKD.

The table lists this clonotype with many counts. The chain joins TRBV3-1 to TRBJ2-7; D is unresolved. CDR1 LGHDT and CDR2 YNNKEL come from the germline V gene (reference sequence). V was clipped by 3 bases and J by 1 base, with 4 bases between them. This CDR3 has 12 residues. The CDR3 coding sequence is TGTGCCAGCAGCCAGTTGTCCTACGAGCAGTACTTC. Translated: CASSQLSYEQYF.

This clonotype was found many times. The chain has TRBV7-6 and TRBJ2-3; D not resolved. CDR3 length equals 14 residues. Germline V gene data show CDR1 as SGHVS and CDR2 as FNYEAQ. Trimming removed 5 bases from V and 1 base from J, with 10 bases in between. CDR3 sequence reads: CASSDVRGTDTQYF. The DNA of the CDR3 is TGTGCCAGCAGCGACGTACGAGGCACAGATACGCAGTATTTT.

The rearrangement links TRBV7-6 to TRBJ2-2; D might be TRBD1 (6 bases). The CDR3 totals 19 residues. Trimming stripped 1 base from V and 6 bases from J, with 24 bases between. Germline V lookup: CDR1 SGHVS, CDR2 FNYEAQ. CDR3 protein: CASSLDRSDHREWAGELFF. The CDR3 nucleotides read TGTGCCAGCAGCTTAGATCGGTCCGACCACAGGGAATGGGCCGGGGAGCTGTTTTTT.

This clonotype was found many times. The chain employs TRBV10-3 and TRBJ2-7, with TRBD2 matching 7 bases. The length of the CDR3 is 15 residues. V lost 4 bases to trimming and J lost 4 bases; unmatched junction nucleotides: 10. Per the germline V gene, CDR1 is ENHRY and CDR2 is SYGVKD. CDR3 loop: CAISVASGEEYEQYF. In DNA form, the CDR3 reads TGTGCCATCAGTGTCGCTAGCGGAGAGGAGTACGAGCAGTACTTC.

This clonotype has at least ten counts. The rearrangement uses TRBV20-1 and TRBJ2-2, with TRBD1 matching over 8 bases. This CDR3 contains 14 residues. V shed 5 bases and J 5 bases; nucleotides not matched to a gene: 7. The germline V gene has CDR1 DFQATT and CDR2 SNEGSKA (reference sequence). In DNA, the CDR3 is TGCAGTGCTCAGGGGGCTTGGAGTACCGGGGAGCTGTTTTTT. Amino acid sequence: CSAQGAWSTGELFF.

This clonotype appeared a few times. In DNA, the CDR3 is TGTGCCAGCAGCTTTAACAGGGGAATGAACACTGAAGCTTTCTTT. Its protein is CASSFNRGMNTEAFF. The rearrangement joins TRBV13 to TRBJ1-1; 7 bases are a match to TRBD1. This CDR3 comprises 15 residues. CDR1 PRHDT and CDR2 FYEKMQ come from the germline V gene (reference sequence). V lost 3 bases to trimming and J lost 0 bases; unmatched junction nucleotides: 4. Looking up the rest from reference TRBV13 and TRBJ1-1 gives the full variable domain: AAGVIQSPRHLIKEKRETATLKCYPIPRHDTVYWYQQGPGQDPQFLISFYEKMQSDKGSIPDRFSAQQFSDYHSELNMSSLELGDSALYFCASSFNRGMNTEAFFGQGTRLTVV.

Many counts were recorded for this clonotype. The chain links TRBV20-1 to TRBJ2-7; D not certain. Deletions cut 4 bases from V and 0 bases from J, with 13 bases between. Germline V gene sequence: CDR1 DFQATT, CDR2 SNEGSKA (reference sequence). CDR3 length: 14 residues. The CDR3 loop reads CSAIPTFNSYEQYF. CDR3 nucleotides: TGCAGTGCTATACCGACATTTAACTCCTACGAGCAGTACTTC.

This clonotype was seen a few times. V gene TRBV20-1 combines with J gene TRBJ1-1; tentative D call: TRBD1 (5 bases). The CDR3 covers 14 residues. The V gene's germline CDR1 is DFQATT and CDR2 SNEGSKA (reference sequence). V lost 3 bases and J lost 2, with 13 bases in between. DNA of the CDR3: TGCAGTGCTAGGCCCTTGGGGGGAAACACTGAAGCTTTCTTT. The encoded protein is CSARPLGGNTEAFF.

The chain has TRBV7-3 and TRBJ2-2; D gene ambiguous. Germline V lookup: CDR1 SGHTA, CDR2 FQGTGA. V dropped 5 bases and J dropped 5 bases, with 6 bases sitting between them. This CDR3 region has 12 residues. The CDR3 nucleotides are TGTGCCAGCAGCCTGCCTACCGGGGAGCTGTTTTTT. Amino acids: CASSLPTGELFF.

This clonotype was found a few times. The chain joins TRBV3-1 to TRBJ2-3; D not certain. The V end lost 4 bases, the J end lost 1 base, and 6 bases lay between the germline ends. This CDR3 contains 13 residues. Germline CDR1 reads LGHDT; CDR2 reads YNNKEL (reference sequence). The CDR3, as DNA: TGTGCCAGCAGCCCCTTAGGCACAGATACGCAGTATTTT. Amino acid sequence: CASSPLGTDTQYF.

This clonotype was observed a few times. The chain couples TRBV20-1 to TRBJ2-5; no definite D call. Trimming removed 6 bases from V and 5 bases from J, with 25 bases in between. The germline V gene has CDR1 DFQATT and CDR2 SNEGSKA (reference sequence). The CDR3 length is 16 residues. Written as DNA, the CDR3 is TGCAGTGCCGGTTCCTTGGCGGTCTATCAAGGGGAGACCCAGTACTTC. Its translation: CSAGSLAVYQGETQYF.

This clonotype was found a few times. This chain links TRBV15 with TRBJ2-7; D might be TRBD2 (5 bases). Germline loops: CDR1 LNHNV, CDR2 YYDKDF (reference sequence). The CDR3 totals 13 residues. The ends were cut back, 5 bases at V and 1 base at J, with 9 bases in the middle. CDR3 in DNA: TGTGCCACCAGCCGAGGGTTATCCTACGAGCAGTACTTC. It specifies CATSRGLSYEQYF. The whole variable domain, filled in from reference TRBV15 and TRBJ2-7, reads DAMVIQNPRYQVTQFGKPVTLSCSQTLNHNVMYWYQQKSSQAPKLLFHYYDKDFNNEADTPDNFQSRRPNTSFCFLDIRSPGLGDTAMYLCATSRGLSYEQYFGPGTRLTVT.

Only a few counts were recorded for this clonotype. The chain is built from TRBV4-3 and TRBJ2-7; D is possibly TRBD1 or TRBD2 (5 bases each). In germline, CDR1 is LGHNA, CDR2 YSLEER. The CDR3 runs to 15 residues. The V and J ends lost 4 bases and 4 bases respectively, with 17 bases between them. This CDR3 reads CASSLSATGAYEQYF. Here the CDR3 DNA reads TGCGCCAGCAGCCTTTCCGCTACCGGGGCTTACGAGCAGTACTTC.

This clonotype was seen a handful of times. V and J are TRBV5-1 and TRBJ2-1; either TRBD1 or TRBD2 may supply D (5 bases each). The CDR3 length is 14 residues. With 0 bases removed from V and 6 bases from J, the gap between germline ends came to 10 bases. CDR1 is SGHRS, CDR2 YFSETQ, per germline. This chain's CDR3 is CASSLEGSGNEQFF. CDR3 DNA: TGCGCCAGCAGCTTGGAGGGGAGTGGCAATGAGCAGTTCTTC.

V usage is TRBV7-9 and J usage is TRBJ1-2; possibly TRBD1 for D (5 bases). Germline lookup yields CDR1 SEHNR and CDR2 FQNEAQ (reference sequence). V lost 5 bases and J lost 3, with 16 bases in between. The CDR3 spans 15 residues. CDR3 in amino acids: CASSPPGGEDYGYTF. Here the CDR3 DNA reads TGTGCCAGCAGCCCCCCCGGAGGGGAGGACTATGGCTACACCTTC.

This clonotype was seen a few times. The rearrangement links TRBV3-1 to TRBJ2-7; 10 nucleotides line up with TRBD2. Germline V gene data show CDR1 as LGHDT and CDR2 as YNNKEL (reference sequence). J gave up 2 bases and V 4 bases, and 5 bases lay outside the gene matches. The CDR3 extends over 15 amino acids. CDR3 region: CASSRGLAETYEQYF. DNA for the CDR3: TGTGCCAGCAGCCGCGGACTAGCGGAGACCTACGAGCAGTACTTC.

V and J are TRBV6-2 or TRBV6-3 and TRBJ2-1; D possibly corresponds to TRBD2 (6 bases). This CDR3 is built from 15 residues. Trimming shortened V by 3 bases and J by 8 bases, and 17 bases separated the two germline ends. Germline V gene sequence: CDR1 MNHEY, CDR2 SVGEGT. As DNA, the CDR3 is TGTGCCAGCAGTTATTACGGGACTCCGGCCGATGAGCAGTTCTTC. This codes for CASSYYGTPADEQFF.